The 32 T cell receptor beta chains listed next were all sequenced from one sample in a study of T cells in Graves' hyperthyroidism and ophthalmopathy (dated by TCRdb to between 2018 and 2021). The library was made by multiplex PCR. The sequencer was an Illumina HiSeq 2000. TCR beta CDR3 regions were amplified from RNA transcripts. The TCR CDR3 was subjected to a first round of RT-PCR using the HTBI primer set and the Qiagen OneStep RT-PCR kit. Using fastp trimming at Q25 and MiXCR clonotype assembly, TCRdb reanalyzed the public sequencing data and kept in-frame beta chains. One record per CDR3 amino acid sequence lists the most common genes and DNA. The table for this sample lists more than 650,000 distinct CDR3 sequences; about 15% of them were counted only once. The ten largest clonotypes hold roughly 10% of the sample. Sequenced: blood. These receptors all stem from a woman younger than 35 with Graves' hyperthyroidism.

This clonotype was found many times. The chain couples TRBV6-2 or TRBV6-3 to TRBJ1-1; D remains ambiguous. Per the germline V gene, CDR1 is MNHEY and CDR2 is SVGEGT. Deletions cut 0 bases from V and 1 base from J, with 24 bases between. This CDR3 has 20 residues. The CDR3 protein is CASSYSRRGSGRMWNTEAFF. Here the CDR3 DNA reads TGTGCCAGCAGTTACTCTCGACGGGGATCTGGGAGAATGTGGAACACTGAAGCTTTCTTT.

The chain joins TRBV30 to TRBJ2-2, with no clear D. Germline-derived CDR1 and CDR2 are GTSNPN and SVGIG (reference sequence). The CDR3 totals 13 residues. Trimming pared 5 bases from V and 2 bases from J, leaving 9 bases between. The CDR3 DNA is TGTGCCTGGTGGCGCTCCAACACCGGGGAGCTGTTTTTT. Its translation: CAWWRSNTGELFF.

There are many counts of this clonotype. The chain couples TRBV11-3 to TRBJ2-1; a possible D gene is TRBD1 (5 bases). Germline CDR1 and CDR2: SGHNT and YENEEA. V lost 4 bases and J 6 bases, leaving 10 bases between the germline ends. The CDR3 length is 13 residues. The DNA for the CDR3 is TGTGCCAGCAGCTCCTGGGGCGGCAATGAGCAGTTCTTC. This encodes CASSSWGGNEQFF.

This clonotype was seen repeatedly, ten times or more. V and J are TRBV12-3 or TRBV12-4 and TRBJ2-1; D is ambiguous. The CDR3 consists of 11 residues. Trimming took 5 bases from V and 6 from J, leaving 5 bases between them. The CDR3: CASSTINEQFF. Written as DNA, the CDR3 is TGTGCCAGCAGTACGATCAATGAGCAGTTCTTC.

There are a few counts of this clonotype. The rearrangement links TRBV5-1 to TRBJ2-1; 10 positions match TRBD2. This CDR3 has 15 residues. J lost 2 bases, V lost 7 bases, and 6 bases had no gene match. Germline lookup yields CDR1 SGHRS and CDR2 YFSETQ. CDR3 nucleotides: TGCGCCAGCGCTGAAAGCGGGAGGGCCTACAATGAGCAGTTCTTC. Translation: CASAESGRAYNEQFF.

This clonotype was observed many times. The J gene is TRBJ2-7, the V gene TRBV20-1; perhaps D is TRBD1 or TRBD2 (6 bases each). Germline V gives CDR1 DFQATT, CDR2 SNEGSKA (reference sequence). Trimming left V 1 base short and J 2 bases short, with 9 bases between. The CDR3 covers 13 residues. Written as DNA, the CDR3 is TGCAGTGCTAGAGCTGGGGGGCCCTACGAGCAGTACTTC. It translates to CSARAGGPYEQYF.

The V and J genes are TRBV11-2 and TRBJ2-1; 12 nucleotides align to TRBD2. CDR1 is SGHAT and CDR2 is FQNNGV in the germline V gene. V shed 4 bases, J shed 8 bases, and the junction held 9 bases outside the gene matches. The CDR3 is 16 amino acids. The CDR3 sequence is CASSSGLAGSIYEQFF. DNA for the CDR3: TGTGCCAGCAGCTCTGGACTAGCGGGATCTATCTATGAGCAGTTCTTC.

This clonotype was seen ten or more times. The J gene is TRBJ1-2, the V gene TRBV30; TRBD1 is a possible D gene (5 bases). From germline, CDR1 is GTSNPN and CDR2 SVGIG (reference sequence). V gave up 3 bases and J gave up 2 bases, with 13 bases separating them. The CDR3 contains 14 residues. The CDR3 nucleotides read TGTGCCTGGAGAGGAGAGGGGAAGAACTATGGCTACACCTTC. This codes for CAWRGEGKNYGYTF.

This clonotype was counted many times. J is TRBJ2-5 and V is TRBV7-9; 7 nucleotides align to TRBD2. V shed 5 bases, J shed 1 base, and the junction held 10 bases outside the gene matches. From germline, CDR1 is SEHNR and CDR2 FQNEAQ (reference sequence). The CDR3 has 16 amino acids. The CDR3 DNA is TGTGCCAGCAGCCCTCTAGAGGCGGGAGTCCAAGAGACCCAGTACTTC. Its protein product is CASSPLEAGVQETQYF.

This clonotype was seen many times. The chain recombines TRBV18 with TRBJ1-2; 9 bases agree with TRBD1. The CDR3 sequence is 14 residues long. CDR1 and CDR2 from the germline V gene are KGHSH and LQKENI. V shed 4 bases, J shed 7 bases, and the junction held 7 bases outside the gene matches. The CDR3 loop reads CASSLGTGSGGYTF. The CDR3 coding sequence is TGTGCCAGCTCACTTGGGACAGGGAGCGGTGGCTACACCTTC.

This clonotype was found many times. The CDR3 is CASSLVPTRLGWDEQFF. The CDR3 nucleotides read TGTGCCAGCAGTTTAGTACCCACCAGGCTTGGGTGGGATGAGCAGTTCTTC. The gene calls are TRBV28 and TRBJ2-1; D unclear. The V end was cut by 2 bases, the J end by 8 bases, with 22 bases between. The germline V gene encodes CDR1 MDHEN and CDR2 SYDVKM. This CDR3 spans 17 amino acids.

In this sample, this clonotype turned up a few times. The chain links TRBV4-3 to TRBJ2-2; 8 nucleotides agree with TRBD1. Germline V CDR1 and CDR2: LGHNA, YSLEER. The CDR3 totals 16 residues. V trimming: 1 base; J trimming: 5 bases; junction bases outside the gene matches: 6. The CDR3 spells CASSQAAGGWTGELFF. In DNA, the CDR3 is TGCGCCAGCAGCCAAGCCGCAGGGGGCTGGACCGGGGAGCTGTTTTTT.

Many counts were recorded for this clonotype. The chain combines TRBV7-8 with TRBJ2-7; perhaps TRBD1 as D (5 bases). This CDR3 has 16 residues. Germline V gene data show CDR1 as SGHVS and CDR2 as FQNEAQ. Trimming removed 5 bases from V and 4 bases from J, with 21 bases in between. CDR3 DNA sequence: TGTGCCAGCAGCCCCACCCGGGTGCCAGGGCTTTACGAGCAGTACTTC. Translating it yields CASSPTRVPGLYEQYF.

This clonotype was detected only a few times. Written as DNA, the CDR3 is TGTGCCAGCAGCCCCCAGGCACTAGCGGGAGGTCCAGATACGCAGTATTTT. Encoded protein: CASSPQALAGGPDTQYF. The V call is TRBV7-9, the J call TRBJ2-3; the match to TRBD2 covers 12 bases. The ends lost 5 bases at V and 4 bases at J; junction bases unmatched: 10. Germline V gene lookup returns CDR1 SEHNR and CDR2 FQNEAQ (reference sequence). CDR3 size: 17 residues.

The chain links TRBV3-1 to TRBJ2-2, with 7 bases aligning to TRBD2. CDR1 and CDR2 (germline): LGHDT, YNNKEL (reference sequence). The CDR3 is made up of 14 amino acids. V lost 3 bases, J lost 7 bases, and 5 bases stayed unmatched. CDR3 DNA: TGTGCCAGCAGCCAGACTAGCTTGATCGGGGAGCTGTTTTTT. Its protein is CASSQTSLIGELFF.

In this sample, this clonotype turned up a few times. This CDR3 is CASSSHFDISGNQPQHF. The CDR3 coding sequence is TGTGCCAGCAGTTCCCACTTCGACATATCGGGCAATCAGCCCCAGCATTTT. The chain couples TRBV27 to TRBJ1-5; no firm D call. V was clipped by 4 bases and J by 2 bases, with 18 bases between them. The CDR3 contains 17 residues. Germline CDR1 and CDR2: MNHEY and SMNVEV (reference sequence).

This clonotype was seen repeatedly, ten times or more. The chain uses TRBV11-2 and TRBJ1-3; maybe TRBD1 (5 bases). The CDR3 is made up of 14 amino acids. Trimming removed 5 bases from V and 3 bases from J, with 11 bases in between. Looked up from germline, CDR1 is SGHAT and CDR2 is FQNNGV. The CDR3 DNA reads TGTGCCAGCAGCCCAGGGATTGTTGGAAACACCATATATTTT. Its protein is CASSPGIVGNTIYF.

In this sample, this clonotype turned up once. The rearrangement links TRBV7-6 to TRBJ2-3; D is ambiguous. The CDR3 covers 14 residues. Germline lookup yields CDR1 SGHVS and CDR2 FNYEAQ. Trimming removed 2 bases at V and 6 bases at J, with 12 bases between. CDR3 amino acids: CASSLFDPPDTQYF. CDR3 in DNA: TGTGCCAGCAGCTTATTCGACCCCCCGGATACGCAGTATTTT.

This clonotype has just a few counts. The chain employs TRBV7-9 and TRBJ1-1; the match to TRBD1 covers 8 bases. V trimming: 3 bases; J trimming: 1 base; junction bases outside the gene matches: 4. CDR1 is SEHNR, CDR2 FQNEAQ, per germline (reference sequence). This CDR3 is built from 15 residues. The CDR3 coding sequence is TGTGCCAGCAGCTTGAAGGGGACAGGGAACACTGAAGCTTTCTTT. Translating gives CASSLKGTGNTEAFF.

This clonotype was recorded many times. The chain uses TRBV20-1 and TRBJ2-7; perhaps TRBD1 as D (7 bases). The CDR3 loop spans 15 amino acids. V dropped 1 base and J dropped 2 bases, with 15 bases sitting between them. Germline V gene sequence: CDR1 DFQATT, CDR2 SNEGSKA (reference sequence). CDR3 sequence reads: CSARGRQGGPYEQYF. As DNA, the CDR3 is TGCAGTGCTAGAGGGAGACAGGGAGGCCCCTACGAGCAGTACTTC.

This chain's CDR3 is CASSLSAGDAGNEKLFF. The CDR3 DNA follows: TGTGCCAGCAGTTTATCGGCAGGGGACGCGGGTAATGAAAAACTGTTTTTT. This chain connects TRBV27 to TRBJ1-4; perhaps TRBD1 as D (6 bases). The CDR3 is made up of 17 amino acids. The V end was cut by 0 bases, the J end by 4 bases, with 15 bases between. Germline assignment: CDR1 MNHEY and CDR2 SMNVEV (reference sequence).

The chain combines TRBV28 with TRBJ2-7; D might be TRBD2 (7 bases). CDR3 size: 16 residues. Germline V gene data show CDR1 as MDHEN and CDR2 as SYDVKM. V dropped 5 bases and J dropped 2 bases, with 19 bases sitting between them. The CDR3, as DNA: TGTGCCAGCAGTCCTCTCACGGGGGGCCCGGCCTACGAGCAGTACTTC. Protein: CASSPLTGGPAYEQYF. Full variable domain (missing parts from reference TRBV28 and TRBJ2-7): DVKVTQSSRYLVKRTGEKVFLECVQDMDHENMFWYRQDPGLGLRLIYFSYDVKMKEKGDIPEGYSVSREKKERFSLILESASTNQTSMYLCASSPLTGGPAYEQYFGPGTRLTVT.

At least ten counts were recorded for this clonotype. The genes are TRBV30 and TRBJ1-1, with D possibly matching TRBD1 (5 bases). CDR1 is GTSNPN, CDR2 SVGIG, per germline (reference sequence). The CDR3 totals 14 residues. Trimming removed 2 bases at V and 1 base at J, with 11 bases between. CDR3 amino acids: CAWSLSGPNTEAFF. Here the CDR3 DNA reads TGTGCCTGGAGTCTATCAGGGCCGAACACTGAAGCTTTCTTT.

The sample holds many counts of this clonotype. This chain joins TRBV7-2 and TRBJ1-5; weak D call: TRBD1 (6 bases). V was pared by 2 bases and J by 0 bases, with 11 bases between. The CDR3 sequence is 16 residues long. Germline V gives CDR1 SGHTA, CDR2 FQGNSA. The CDR3 is CASSLWTDSSNQPQHF. The CDR3 DNA follows: TGTGCCAGCAGCTTATGGACAGATTCTAGCAATCAGCCCCAGCATTTT. Using reference TRBV7-2 and TRBJ1-5 for the parts outside the CDR3, the full variable domain is GAGVSQSPSNKVTEKGKDVELRCDPISGHTALYWYRQSLGQGLEFLIYFQGNSAPDKSGLPSDRFSAERTGGSVSTLTIQRTQQEDSAVYLCASSLWTDSSNQPQHFGDGTRLSIL.

There are many counts of this clonotype. The gene calls are TRBV11-2 and TRBJ2-1, with 8 bases aligning to TRBD2. The CDR3 is 15 residues long. Trimming took 3 bases from V and 8 from J; bases not matched to a gene: 9. Per the germline V gene, CDR1 is SGHAT and CDR2 is FQNNGV. As DNA, the CDR3 is TGTGCCAGCAGCTTCGCCGGGAGGGATTTAGATGAGCAGTTCTTC. It translates to CASSFAGRDLDEQFF.

The CDR3 bases are TGTGCCAGCAGCGTAAGGGGATTCGACAATGAGCAGTTCTTC. Protein sequence: CASSVRGFDNEQFF. The chain employs TRBV9 and TRBJ2-1, with D possibly TRBD1 on 5 matching bases. The V end was cut by 1 base, the J end by 5 bases, with 10 bases between. The CDR3 contains 14 residues. Germline V gene data show CDR1 as SGDLS and CDR2 as YYNGEE.

This clonotype turned up a few times. The chain employs TRBV6-2 or TRBV6-3 and TRBJ2-2; TRBD2 might be the D (6 bases). The CDR3 contains 16 residues. The germline V gene has CDR1 MNHEY and CDR2 SVGEGT. Trimming took off 1 base at V and 2 bases at J, with 11 bases between the two ends. CDR3 in DNA: TGTGCCAGCAGTTACTTCCTAGCGCCTAACACCGGGGAGCTGTTTTTT. It specifies CASSYFLAPNTGELFF.

In this sample, this clonotype turned up many times. This chain links TRBV20-1 with TRBJ2-5; TRBD2 agrees at 11 bases. The V gene end was trimmed by 3 bases and the J gene end by 6 bases; junction bases not matched to a gene: 21. The CDR3 consists of 19 residues. CDR1 is DFQATT and CDR2 is SNEGSKA in the germline V gene (reference sequence). The CDR3: CSASGVAGGPRTKIQTQYF. Here the CDR3 DNA reads TGCAGTGCTAGTGGGGTAGCGGGAGGGCCCAGGACCAAGATCCAGACCCAGTACTTC.

This clonotype was counted a few times. This may arise from a read error, as a much more abundant clone is one base away. V is TRBV2 and J is TRBJ1-5; D is unclear. This CDR3 comprises 15 residues. V lost 2 bases, J lost 3 bases, and 11 bases lay in between. Germline V gene data show CDR1 as SNHLY and CDR2 as FYNNEI. CDR3 sequence (DNA): TGTGCCAGCAGTGAAAAAAGCGGCGACAATCAGCCCCAGCATTTT. This gives the protein CASSEKSGDNQPQHF.

The sample holds many counts of this clonotype. V usage is TRBV12-3 or TRBV12-4 and J usage is TRBJ1-2; D possibly corresponds to TRBD1 (5 bases). With 2 bases removed from V and 6 bases from J, the gap between germline ends came to 7 bases. This CDR3 spans 12 amino acids. CDR3 DNA: TGTGCCAGCAGTTTAAGAGGGGATGGCTACACCTTC. This encodes CASSLRGDGYTF.

There are a few counts of this clonotype. This CDR3 reads CASSSTLRQPQHF. For the CDR3, the DNA is TGTGCCAGCAGTTCTACCCTGCGGCAGCCCCAGCATTTT. This sequence joins TRBV6-2 or TRBV6-3 and TRBJ1-5; D unresolved. V was clipped by 4 bases and J by 7 bases, with 11 bases between them. Germline V lookup: CDR1 MNHEY, CDR2 SVGEGT. CDR3 size: 13 residues.

This clonotype showed up just a few times. The chain couples TRBV19 to TRBJ2-7; a weak D match, TRBD2 (6 bases). The CDR3 has 13 residues. CDR1 and CDR2 from the germline V gene are LNHDA and SQIVND (reference sequence). Trimming cost V 6 bases and J 7 bases, with 16 bases left between them. CDR3 DNA sequence: TGTGCCAGTAGCACACCGGGAGCAATTGAGCAGTACTTC. Its translation: CASSTPGAIEQYF.